This TCR beta chain comes out of a study of T cells expressing NK-cell markers. On the study more broadly: Seven of the eight sequenced donors were classified as HCMV-seropositive, and one was classified as seronegative. Broader study findings: The CD3+CD56-NKG2C+ fraction of a handful of donors was also led by these clonotypes. The study left the HCMV specificity of expanded NKG2C+ T cell clones unresolved.

About this clonotype itself: The antigen is not known.

This CDR3 is 16 amino acids long. CDR1 is SGHDT, CDR2 YYEEEE, per germline. TCRdb reprocessed the 5' RACE reads and stores each CDR3 protein as one record, lacking DNA. This sample's table has about 440,000 distinct CDR3 sequences. The sequenced sample consisted of blood T cells: a sorted CD56 or NKG2C T cell subset, CD4+ or CD8+ T cells, or bulk PBMC T cells (not recorded which). The chain links TRBV5-6 to TRBJ2-1; TCRdb designates TRBD2, a call that cannot be tested without DNA. The TCR sequence derives from a woman aged 18 to 75 in good health. CDR3 sequence: CASSSLAVSSYNEQFF.